Each of the 16 T cell receptor beta chains below was sequenced from the same sample in a study of blood T cell repertoires in COVID-19. Measured with immunoSEQ multiplex PCR; TCRdb has only the in-frame clones, and not every one. The sample consists of about 200,000 clones, approximately 85% of them appearing once. Sequences were obtained from peripheral blood. These receptor sequences come from a woman of 80 years or more with acute or convalescent COVID-19.

The genes are TRBV5-1 and TRBJ2-1, with 9 bases aligning to TRBD2. Trimming cost V 4 bases and J 7 bases; bases outside gene matches: 9. The CDR3 is 15 residues long. Germline V gene data show CDR1 as SGHRS and CDR2 as YFSETQ. In nucleotides, the CDR3 is TGCGCCAGCAGCCAGACTAGCGGTTTAACAAATGAGCAGTTCTTC. It translates to CASSQTSGLTNEQFF.

The chain carries TRBV7-8 and TRBJ1-6, with 7 nucleotides matching TRBD1. Germline-derived CDR1 and CDR2 are SGHVS and FQNEAQ. Trimming at V came to 6 bases and at J to 0 bases, leaving 8 bases not matched to a gene. This CDR3 contains 17 residues. The CDR3 region has the DNA TGTGCCAGCAGGACGACAGGGATTAGCTCCTATAATTCACCCCTCCACTTT. Its translation: CASRTTGISSYNSPLHF.

This clone is a singleton in its sample. The CDR3 DNA sequence: TGCGCCAGCAGCATGGACGTGACTAGCGGGAGGAATGAGCAGTTCTTC. This gives the protein CASSMDVTSGRNEQFF. The chain carries TRBV4-3 and TRBJ2-1, with TRBD2 matching over 13 bases. Looked up from germline, CDR1 is LGHNA and CDR2 is YSLEER. CDR3 length: 16 residues. After removal of 5 bases from V and 7 bases from J, the junction contained 8 bases not matched to a gene.

This clone occurred a few times. This chain joins TRBV5-6 and TRBJ2-7; D perhaps matches TRBD1 (5 bases). Trimming removed 1 base at V and 3 bases at J, with 17 bases between. The CDR3 has 16 amino acids. Germline CDR1 and CDR2: SGHDT and YYEEEE. CDR3 sequence: CASSLKLRTTHYEQYF. The CDR3 DNA follows: TGTGCCAGCAGCTTGAAGCTTAGGACAACCCACTACGAGCAGTACTTC. The full variable domain, its missing parts supplied by reference TRBV5-6 and TRBJ2-7, is DAGVTQSPTHLIKTRGQQVTLRCSPKSGHDTVSWYQQALGQGPQFIFQYYEEEERQRGNFPDRFSGHQFPNYSSELNVNALLLGDSALYLCASSLKLRTTHYEQYFGPGTRLTVT.

The rearrangement uses TRBV18 and TRBJ1-1, with D hard to call. The germline CDR1 and CDR2 sequences are KGHSH and LQKENI. V lost 2 bases and J lost 6, with 10 bases in between. The CDR3 runs to 13 residues. The CDR3 DNA follows: TGTGCCAGCTCACCAAGGCAGGAGGCTGAAGCTTTCTTT. This gives the protein CASSPRQEAEAFF.

The V gene is TRBV25-1, the J gene TRBJ2-5; TRBD2 agrees at 9 bases. Germline V CDR1 and CDR2: MGHDK, SYGVNS. The CDR3 consists of 13 residues. V dropped 6 bases and J dropped 5; count of bases not matched to a gene: 4. The CDR3 is CASRTSGGETQYF. CDR3 coding DNA: TGTGCCAGCAGGACTAGCGGAGGGGAGACCCAGTACTTC.

The chain links TRBV27 to TRBJ1-5; maybe TRBD1 (5 bases). This CDR3 has 15 residues. V lost 5 bases and J lost 4, with 15 bases in between. Germline loops: CDR1 MNHEY, CDR2 SMNVEV (reference sequence). Written as DNA, the CDR3 is TGTGCCAGCAGTAATACAGGAAGGTTAAATCAGCCCCAGCATTTT. Translation: CASSNTGRLNQPQHF.

The table lists this clone with a count of one. The chain links TRBV10-3 to TRBJ1-3; D unclear. Germline lookup yields CDR1 ENHRY and CDR2 SYGVKD. The length of the CDR3 is 15 residues. V was cut by 4 bases and J by 0 bases, with 10 bases left in between. This CDR3 reads CAISGASNSGNTIYF. In DNA, the CDR3 is TGTGCCATCAGTGGGGCGTCGAACTCTGGAAACACCATATATTTT.

V usage is TRBV19 and J usage is TRBJ2-1; 12 positions match TRBD2. V lost 9 bases to trimming and J lost 9 bases; unmatched junction nucleotides: 9. The CDR3 is 14 residues long. Germline assignment: CDR1 LNHDA and CDR2 SQIVND (reference sequence). DNA for the CDR3: TGTGCCAGCCAAACTAGCGGGAGGTTTGGTGAGCAGTTCTTC. Its protein is CASQTSGRFGEQFF.

The rearrangement joins TRBV15 to TRBJ2-5; D is possibly TRBD2 (5 bases). The CDR3 loop spans 14 amino acids. CDR1 is LNHNV, CDR2 YYDKDF, per germline (reference sequence). Trimming removed 8 bases from V and 7 bases from J, with 20 bases in between. This CDR3 reads CATEGSGRTGTQYF. DNA for the CDR3: TGTGCCACCGAGGGCTCGGGCCGCACGGGGACCCAGTACTTC.

The chain uses TRBV9 and TRBJ2-7; 7 positions agree with TRBD1. Germline trimming cut 4 bases from V and 2 bases from J; bases unmatched to any gene: 6. The germline gives CDR1 SGDLS, CDR2 YYNGEE. The CDR3 consists of 14 residues. CDR3 protein: CASSQTGNAYEQYF. CDR3 nucleotides: TGTGCCAGCAGCCAGACAGGGAATGCCTACGAGCAGTACTTC.

V is TRBV19 and J is TRBJ1-2, with 8 positions matching TRBD1. Germline loops: CDR1 LNHDA, CDR2 SQIVND (reference sequence). With 9 bases clipped from V and 8 bases from J, the junction kept 8 bases outside the gene matches. The CDR3 sequence is 12 residues long. The CDR3 region has the DNA TGTGCCAGCGAACGACAGGGGAGCGGCTACACCTTC. Its protein is CASERQGSGYTF.

The gene calls are TRBV7-9 and TRBJ2-7; 7 nucleotides agree with TRBD2. Trimming at V came to 4 bases and at J to 13 bases, leaving 13 bases not matched to a gene. The CDR3 runs to 13 residues. CDR1 is SEHNR, CDR2 FQNEAQ, per germline (reference sequence). The CDR3 DNA follows: TGTGCCAGCAGCTACTCCTTTACGGGGGGTACATACTTC. Translation: CASSYSFTGGTYF.

CDR3 protein: CASSYSSISLETQYF. In DNA form, the CDR3 reads TGTGCCAGCAGTTACTCGAGTATTAGTCTGGAGACCCAGTACTTC. The gene calls are TRBV6-2 or TRBV6-3 and TRBJ2-5; D is undetermined. Germline V lookup: CDR1 MNHEY, CDR2 SVGEGT. CDR3 length: 15 amino acids. Trimming cost V 0 bases and J 5 bases, with 13 bases left between them.

This clone was observed once. The chain employs TRBV3-1 (or the pseudogene TRBV3-2) and TRBJ2-5, with TRBD2 matching 10 bases. Germline assignment: CDR1 LGHDT and CDR2 YNNKEL (reference sequence). The V segment lost 5 bases and the J segment 5 bases; nucleotides outside the gene matches: 8. The CDR3 runs to 15 residues. CDR3 in DNA: TGTGCCAGCAGCAAGCGGGAGGGTTATCGGGAGACCCAGTACTTC. It yields the protein CASSKREGYRETQYF.

The chain joins TRBV6-5 to TRBJ2-5, with D hard to call. CDR1 and CDR2 (germline): MNHEY, SVGAGI. The CDR3 is 13 amino acids. The germline V and J ends were trimmed by 4 bases and 2 bases, with 8 bases remaining between them. This chain's CDR3 is CASSFDIQETQYF. For the CDR3, the DNA is TGTGCCAGCAGTTTCGACATACAAGAGACCCAGTACTTC.